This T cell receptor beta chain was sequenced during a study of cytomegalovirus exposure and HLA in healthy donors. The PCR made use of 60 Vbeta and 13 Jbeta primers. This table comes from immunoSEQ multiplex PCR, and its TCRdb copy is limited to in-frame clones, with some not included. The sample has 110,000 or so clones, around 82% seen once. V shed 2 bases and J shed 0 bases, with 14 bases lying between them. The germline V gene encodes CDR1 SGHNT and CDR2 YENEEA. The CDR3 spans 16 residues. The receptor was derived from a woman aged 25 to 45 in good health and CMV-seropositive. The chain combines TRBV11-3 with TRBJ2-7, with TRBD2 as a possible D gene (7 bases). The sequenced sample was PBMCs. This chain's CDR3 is CASSLRGGQSSYEQYF. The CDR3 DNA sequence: TGTGCCAGCAGCTTAAGGGGGGGCCAGAGCTCCTACGAGCAGTACTTC.